These T cell receptor beta chains were read from a single sample in a study of Graves' ophthalmopathy and Graves' hyperthyroidism. TCRdb reprocessed the multiplex PCR reads via MiXCR and lists one record per CDR3 protein. The table includes 620,000 or so distinct CDR3 sequences, about 24% detected once. Specimen: peripheral blood. Every receptor here comes from a woman aged 18-29 years with stable Graves' hyperthyroidism. Some clones in this sample may be carry-over from other donors' samples. Both conserved end residues are part of each CDR3. A D gene is named only where the DNA matches it firmly. The size of a clone is reported for some rows only, either as once, few or many, or as a class for expanded clones.

D | J | size | V | DNA | CDR3
TRBD2 | TRBJ2-5 | . | TRBV15 | TGTGCCACCAGCGTTCGGGGGGGTACCCAGTACTTC | CATSVRGGTQYF
TRBD1 | TRBJ1-6 | . | TRBV28 | TGTGCCAGCAGGGGGGGACAGGACGATTCACCCCTCCACTTT | CASRGGQDDSPLHF
TRBD2 | TRBJ2-7 | . | TRBV30 | TGTGCCTCCCAGCGGGAGTGGAACGAGCAGTACTTC | CASQREWNEQYF
. | TRBJ1-5 | . | TRBV2 | TGTGCCAGCAGTGAAACACCGACGAATCAGCCCCAGCATTTT | CASSETPTNQPQHF
. | TRBJ2-5 | many | TRBV10-3 | TGTGCCATCAGTGAGCCAGGACAGAATCAAGAGACCCAGTACTTC | CAISEPGQNQETQYF
. | TRBJ1-1 | . | TRBV6-1 | TGTGCCACCAACCCCGTGCGGGGCACTGAAGCTTTCTTT | CATNPVRGTEAFF
TRBD1 | TRBJ2-3 | few | TRBV12-5 | TGTGCTAGTGGTTCTTACGGGACAGGCGGAAACACAGATACGCAGTATTTT | CASGSYGTGGNTDTQYF
. | TRBJ2-7 | many | TRBV19 | TGTGCCAGTACCACTTCTCCGGGGGCGTACGAGCAGTACTTC | CASTTSPGAYEQYF
. | TRBJ1-5 | . | TRBV7-8 | TGTGCCAGCAGCTCGGGGACGGGAACCCATAGCAATCAGCCCCAGCATTTT | CASSSGTGTHSNQPQHF
. | TRBJ2-4 | many | TRBV4-1 | TGCGCCAGCAGCCAAGGGGCGGGGTCAGCCAAAAACATTCAGTACTTC | CASSQGAGSAKNIQYF
. | TRBJ1-2 | many | TRBV10-3 | TGTGCCATCAGAGACAGTACTAACTATGGCTACACCTTC | CAIRDSTNYGYTF
. | TRBJ2-7 | . | TRBV20-1 | TGCAGTGCGCCCGGGCTTACCTACATCTACGAGCAGTACTTC | CSAPGLTYIYEQYF
. | TRBJ2-2 | . | TRBV7-3 | TGTGCCAGCAGCTTACGAGGCCCCGGCACCGGGGAGCTGTTTTTT | CASSLRGPGTGELFF
TRBD1 | TRBJ2-7 | many | TRBV20-1 | TGCAGTGCTAGTGGGGACAGGGCTTCCTACGAGCAGTACTTC | CSASGDRASYEQYF
. | TRBJ2-2 | . | TRBV19 | TGTGCCAGTGCCGGGACCGGAACCGGGGAGCTGTTTTTT | CASAGTGTGELFF
. | TRBJ2-7 | . | TRBV7-9 | TGTGCCAGCAGCTTTGCAGGCTTGTCCTACGAGCAGTACTTC | CASSFAGLSYEQYF
. | TRBJ1-2 | . | TRBV7-2 | TGTGCCAGCAGCCAGGTGTCTAATGGTGGCTACACCTTC | CASSQVSNGGYTF
TRBD1 | TRBJ1-1 | many | TRBV6-5 | TGTGCCAGCAAAGTGACAGGGGGCGTTAGCACTGAAGCTTTCTTT | CASKVTGGVSTEAFF
TRBD1 | TRBJ2-2 | many | TRBV5-1 | TGCGCCAGCAGCTTGGTCTCTACAGGGGATTTCACCGGGGAGCTGTTTTTT | CASSLVSTGDFTGELFF
. | TRBJ2-7 | once | TRBV20-1 | TGCAGTGCTAGAGATCCGACAGGACTTCACGGGATTTACGAGCAGTACTTC | CSARDPTGLHGIYEQYF
. | TRBJ2-5 | . | TRBV20-1 | TGCAGTGCTGGCCTGCGGGTTGGGCAAGAGACCCAGTACTTC | CSAGLRVGQETQYF
. | TRBJ2-7 | many | TRBV6-1 | TGTGCCAGCTCCTCAAGAAGCCTGAGCTCCTACGAGCAGTACTTC | CASSSRSLSSYEQYF
. | TRBJ1-6 | . | TRBV4-2 | TGTGCCAGCAGCCAAGAAGGGAGATCACCCCTCCACTTT | CASSQEGRSPLHF
. | TRBJ1-5 | many | TRBV2 | TGTGCCAGCGGGTGGCAGAGCAATCAGCCCCAGCGTTTT | CASGWQSNQPQRF
TRBD2 | TRBJ2-7 | . | TRBV20-1 | TGCAGTGCTAGAGGCCCTAGCGGGACGTACGAGCAGTACTTC | CSARGPSGTYEQYF
. | TRBJ2-2 | many | TRBV12-3/TRBV12-4 | TGTGCCAGCAGAATTTGGTCTGGAGGAGGCACCGGGGAGCTGTTTTTT | CASRIWSGGGTGELFF
. | TRBJ2-5 | many | TRBV20-1 | TGCAGTGCTAGAGATCGTCGGGGGTCCGAGACCCAGTACTTC | CSARDRRGSETQYF
TRBD1 | TRBJ2-7 | many | TRBV2 | TGTGCCAGCAGTGCAGGGGGACGAAGTGAGCAGTACTTC | CASSAGGRSEQYF
. | TRBJ1-5 | . | TRBV20-1 | TGCAGTGCCGCCAGGGTGAGGAATCAGCCCCAGCATTTT | CSAARVRNQPQHF
TRBD2 | TRBJ2-7 | many | TRBV20-1 | TGCAGTGCTCTTGGACTAGTTGGAAACGAGCAGTACTTC | CSALGLVGNEQYF
. | TRBJ1-6 | many | TRBV9 | TGTGCCAGCAGCGGGGTGCCACAGTATAATTCACCCCTCCACTTT | CASSGVPQYNSPLHF
. | TRBJ1-1 | many | TRBV18 | TGTGCCAGCTCACCAAGACCCGAGGGGGAAGCTTTCTTT | CASSPRPEGEAFF
. | TRBJ2-4 | many | TRBV28 | TGTGCCAGCAGTTTATCCTACCAAAACATTCAGTACTTC | CASSLSYQNIQYF
. | TRBJ1-5 | many | TRBV6-2/TRBV6-3 | TGTGCCAGCAGGAACACGGACAATCAGCCCCAGCATTTT | CASRNTDNQPQHF
. | TRBJ1-5 | . | TRBV12-3/TRBV12-4 | TGTGCCAGCAGTTTAGCGAGAGGTTATCAGCCCCAGCATTTT | CASSLARGYQPQHF
. | TRBJ2-7 | many | TRBV28 | TGTGCCAGCAGTAACAGCAACGGTGATACCTACGAGCAGTACTTC | CASSNSNGDTYEQYF
TRBD1 | TRBJ2-6 | many | TRBV11-3 | TGTGCCAGCAGCTTCCCAACCGGGACAGGGGTAGCTGGGGCCAACGTCCTGACTTTC | CASSFPTGTGVAGANVLTF
TRBD2 | TRBJ2-7 | many | TRBV11-1 | TGTGCCAGCAGCGGGGACCTAGCGGGAGGGCCTTACGAGCAGTACTTC | CASSGDLAGGPYEQYF
TRBD1 | TRBJ2-2 | many | TRBV28 | TGTGCCAGCAAGAGCCGGGACAGGGGTGCCGGGGAGCTGTTTTTT | CASKSRDRGAGELFF
. | TRBJ2-7 | many | TRBV28 | TGTGCCAGCACATCCCGGGAATACGAGCAGTACTTC | CASTSREYEQYF
. | TRBJ2-7 | many | TRBV29-1 | TGCAGCGTTGAAGACAGCTCCTACGAGCAGTACTTC | CSVEDSSYEQYF